These 22 T cell receptor beta chains came from one sample sequenced in a study of cytomegalovirus exposure and HLA in healthy donors. The PCR ran on 60 Vbeta and 13 Jbeta primers. Here immunoSEQ multiplex PCR was the method, and the copy in TCRdb shows in-frame clones only, minus some. The table has roughly 130,000 clones, around three quarters seen once. The sequenced sample was PBMCs. Receptor source: a woman aged 45-60 years in good health and CMV-seronegative.

The rearrangement joins TRBV6-6 to TRBJ2-1; the match to TRBD1 covers 9 bases. This CDR3 is 13 amino acids long. J lost 15 bases, V lost 2 bases, and 8 bases had no gene match. CDR1 is MNHNY and CDR2 is SVGAGI in the germline V gene (reference sequence). CDR3 in amino acids: CASSYETDRGGFF. In DNA form, the CDR3 reads TGTGCCAGCAGTTACGAGACGGACAGGGGAGGGTTCTTC.

This clone was seen only a few times. The chain couples TRBV5-1 to TRBJ2-1; 9 positions agree with TRBD1. CDR1 and CDR2 from the germline V gene are SGHRS and YFSETQ. The ends lost 6 bases at V and 1 base at J; junction bases unmatched: 2. The CDR3 runs 14 residues. For the CDR3, the DNA is TGCGCCAGCAAGGGACAGGGATCCTACAATGAGCAGTTCTTC. Translation: CASKGQGSYNEQFF.

The rearrangement uses TRBV28 and TRBJ1-3, with D hard to call. CDR1 and CDR2 (germline): MDHEN, SYDVKM. V was clipped by 3 bases and J by 1 base, with 10 bases between them. The CDR3 is 15 residues long. For the CDR3, the DNA is TGTGCCAGCAGTTTCCTAGACGGTTCTGGAAACACCATATATTTT. Amino acids: CASSFLDGSGNTIYF.

This rearrangement joins TRBV7-8 to TRBJ1-2; TRBD1 aligns across 8 bases. V lost 5 bases and J lost 8; bases outside the gene matches: 16. Germline V gene sequence: CDR1 SGHVS, CDR2 FQNEAQ. The CDR3 covers 16 residues. CDR3 nucleotides: TGTGCCAGCAGCCTAGAGGGGGCAGGGGGCGGTGGAGGCTACACCTTC. This gives the protein CASSLEGAGGGGGYTF.

CDR3 region: CASRPDSLNTEAFF. The DNA of the CDR3 is TGTGCCAGCAGACCCGACAGTTTGAACACTGAAGCTTTCTTT. This rearrangement joins TRBV6-5 to TRBJ1-1; D might be TRBD1 (5 bases). This CDR3 has 14 amino acids. The ends were cut back, 6 bases at V and 0 bases at J, with 11 bases in the middle. CDR1 is MNHEY and CDR2 is SVGAGI in the germline V gene.

The genes are TRBV19 and TRBJ2-7, with a tentative D call TRBD1 (6 bases). This CDR3 region has 14 residues. V was clipped by 6 bases and J by 2 bases, with 14 bases between them. CDR1 and CDR2 from the germline V gene are LNHDA and SQIVND (reference sequence). The CDR3 DNA follows: TGTGCCAGTAGCCTCCGGGACACAGCCTACGAGCAGTACTTC. This translates into CASSLRDTAYEQYF.

This sequence joins TRBV9 and TRBJ1-1, with D unresolved. Germline CDR1 is SGDLS and CDR2 is YYNGEE. The CDR3 covers 15 residues. Trimming took 0 bases from V and 1 from J, leaving 10 bases between them. CDR3 loop: CASSVAWASNTEAFF. The DNA of the CDR3 is TGTGCCAGCAGCGTAGCTTGGGCGTCGAACACTGAAGCTTTCTTT.

V usage is TRBV9 and J usage is TRBJ1-4; weak D call: TRBD1 (5 bases). The V end lost 4 bases, the J end lost 5 bases, and 18 bases lay between the germline ends. The CDR3 length is 16 residues. Germline assignment: CDR1 SGDLS and CDR2 YYNGEE. Here the CDR3 reads CASSTFPGGRNEKLFF. In DNA, the CDR3 is TGTGCCAGCAGCACCTTTCCGGGGGGGAGGAATGAAAAACTGTTTTTT.

The chain recombines TRBV5-1 with TRBJ2-7; D is possibly TRBD1 (6 bases). The CDR3 runs 12 residues. CDR1 is SGHRS and CDR2 is YFSETQ in the germline V gene. V dropped 2 bases and J dropped 7 bases, with 10 bases sitting between them. DNA for the CDR3: TGCGCCAGCAGCTTCGTCCAGGGGGAGCAGTACTTC. It is translated as CASSFVQGEQYF.

This clone was found once. This rearrangement joins TRBV4-2 to TRBJ2-6; 9 positions match TRBD2. The CDR3 is made up of 18 amino acids. J gave up 4 bases and V 1 base, and 8 bases lay outside the gene matches. The germline V gene has CDR1 LGHNA and CDR2 YNFKEQ. The CDR3 spells CASSQAAGGQGGANVLTF. In DNA, the CDR3 is TGTGCCAGCAGCCAAGCAGCGGGAGGCCAAGGAGGGGCCAACGTCCTGACTTTC.

CDR3 bases: TGTGCCACCAGCAGTGGGCCCCGGGACAGGGAGGGCACAGATACGCAGTATTTT. This codes for CATSSGPRDREGTDTQYF. The genes are TRBV15 and TRBJ2-3, with 9 bases fitting TRBD1. The junction had 11 bases not matched to a gene; V was cut back by 3 bases and J by 1 base. The CDR3 runs 18 residues. Per germline, CDR1 LNHNV and CDR2 YYDKDF (reference sequence).

A few counts support this clone. The rearrangement joins TRBV28 to TRBJ2-1; 10 bases match TRBD1. This CDR3 is built from 13 residues. V lost 4 bases and J lost 15; bases outside the gene matches: 9. Germline CDR1 MDHEN, CDR2 SYDVKM. The CDR3 DNA reads TGTGCCAGCAGTTCGGGCCGGGACAGGGGCCGGTTCTTC. This codes for CASSSGRDRGRFF. The full variable domain, rest sourced from reference TRBV28 and TRBJ2-1, is DVKVTQSSRYLVKRTGEKVFLECVQDMDHENMFWYRQDPGLGLRLIYFSYDVKMKEKGDIPEGYSVSREKKERFSLILESASTNQTSMYLCASSSGRDRGRFFGPGTRLTVL.

The gene calls are TRBV11-3 and TRBJ2-3; tentatively, D is TRBD2 (6 bases). The V end was cut by 1 base, the J end by 6 bases, with 17 bases between. In germline, CDR1 is SGHNT, CDR2 YENEEA. The CDR3 covers 16 residues. CDR3 nucleotides: TGTGCCAGCAGCTTAGGATTCGAGGAGACTAGGGATACGCAGTATTTT. Its protein is CASSLGFEETRDTQYF.

This rearrangement joins TRBV6-5 to TRBJ2-1, with 7 bases identical to TRBD2. The CDR3 runs to 13 residues. V lost 3 bases to trimming and J lost 8 bases; unmatched junction nucleotides: 4. Germline V gene sequence: CDR1 MNHEY, CDR2 SVGAGI. CDR3 DNA: TGTGCCAGCAGTTATGGGGGGGGGTATGAGCAGTTCTTC. It translates to CASSYGGGYEQFF.

The chain recombines TRBV29-1 with TRBJ2-1, with D tentatively TRBD1 (6 bases). Trimming took 2 bases from V and 5 from J, leaving 13 bases between them. Per germline, CDR1 SQVTM and CDR2 ANQGSEA. CDR3 length: 14 residues. The DNA for the CDR3 is TGCAGCGTTGAAAGCGGACAGTGGGACAATGAGCAGTTCTTC. Encoded protein: CSVESGQWDNEQFF.

This clone came up a few times. The chain uses TRBV9 and TRBJ1-4, with D tentatively TRBD1 (5 bases). V lost 0 bases and J 0 bases, leaving 15 bases between the germline ends. The V gene's germline CDR1 is SGDLS and CDR2 YYNGEE. CDR3 length: 18 residues. CDR3 residues: CASSVVLGGGATNEKLFF. The CDR3 DNA is TGTGCCAGCAGCGTAGTCCTGGGGGGGGGAGCAACTAATGAAAAACTGTTTTTT.

The genes are TRBV14 and TRBJ2-1, with a possible D match to TRBD1 (5 bases). Trimming left V 0 bases short and J 9 bases short, with 9 bases between. Per the germline V gene, CDR1 is SGHDN and CDR2 is FVKESK. The CDR3 runs to 13 residues. This CDR3 reads CASSQDLGVEQFF. The CDR3 coding sequence is TGTGCCAGCAGCCAAGATTTAGGGGTTGAGCAGTTCTTC.

The CDR3 DNA follows: TGTGCCAGCAGCTTAAAACGGGTAGCCACTGAAGCTTTCTTT. As protein: CASSLKRVATEAFF. The chain couples TRBV7-3 to TRBJ1-1; no definite D call. The CDR3 is 14 residues long. Trimming took off 1 base at V and 4 bases at J, with 10 bases between the two ends. Germline V gene sequence: CDR1 SGHTA, CDR2 FQGTGA.

This sequence joins TRBV20-1 and TRBJ1-1; D gene unclear. The CDR3 has 10 amino acids. Germline V CDR1 and CDR2: DFQATT, SNEGSKA (reference sequence). V lost 6 bases and J lost 6, with 8 bases in between. DNA of the CDR3: TGCAGTGCACTGCAGGCTGAAGCTTTCTTT. It translates to CSALQAEAFF.

The V call is TRBV28, the J call TRBJ2-5; 9 bases line up with TRBD1. Germline CDR1 reads MDHEN; CDR2 reads SYDVKM. The CDR3 consists of 14 residues. V lost 2 bases and J lost 10; bases outside the gene matches: 8. This chain's CDR3 is CASSLRDRASFQYF. The CDR3 bases are TGTGCCAGCAGTTTAAGGGACAGGGCCTCTTTCCAGTACTTC.

This rearrangement joins TRBV10-3 to TRBJ1-1; 9 bases align to TRBD1. The V segment lost 10 bases and the J segment 5 bases; nucleotides outside the gene matches: 11. Germline lookup yields CDR1 ENHRY and CDR2 SYGVKD. This CDR3 is built from 14 residues. CDR3 protein: CATTGDRVSTEAFF. In DNA, the CDR3 is TGTGCCACCACAGGGGACAGGGTATCAACTGAAGCTTTCTTT.

The rearrangement links TRBV2 to TRBJ2-5; a possible D gene is TRBD1 (5 bases). Trimming took off 6 bases at V and 5 bases at J, with 16 bases between the two ends. Germline assignment: CDR1 SNHLY and CDR2 FYNNEI. The CDR3 contains 14 residues. CDR3 in amino acids: CASRVRVLRETQYF. DNA for the CDR3: TGTGCCAGCAGGGTCAGGGTTCTGCGGGAGACCCAGTACTTC.